The entry below gives a single T cell receptor (beta chain) sequence along with its context. The antigen is unknown. The source of the sample is a study of vaccination effects on CD4 cells after COVID-19. Looking at the study overall: Two doses of either BNT162b2 or mRNA-1273 were given to each participant. Study results and limitations: Healthy vaccinees showed cross-reactivity with common cold coronaviruses in only 1 of 255 vaccine-induced clones.

Expansion with viral peptide pools was applied to antigen-specific CD4+ T cells by the ViraFEST assay prior to sequencing. CD4+ T cell isolation took place after about nine days of culture. Vaccinated recipients, who were negative for nucleocapsid antibodies, had no history of SARS-CoV-2 infection. Each culture had half its medium swapped for IL-2 medium on days 3 and 7. The data were produced by immunoSEQ multiplex PCR, yet TCRdb's version contains in-frame clones alone and is incomplete. The sample shows 60,000 to 65,000 clones, over 70% of them seen only once. Sequenced material: CD4+ T cells from PBMCs cultured with HCoV-OC43 spike peptides, taken before COVID-19 vaccination. The subset here: HCoV-OC43 spike overlapping peptide pool stimulation. The receptor was derived from a human donor who received a COVID-19 vaccine.

The CDR3 is CASSLMVFDTQYF. The CDR3 DNA sequence: TGTGCCAGCAGCTTGATGGTCTTCGATACGCAGTATTTT. The chain combines TRBV5-6 with TRBJ2-3, with D unresolved. CDR3 size: 13 residues. The germline V gene encodes CDR1 SGHDT and CDR2 YYEEEE. Trimming cost V 1 base and J 6 bases, with 9 bases left between them.